The clone carrying this T cell receptor beta chain was observed once. The data originate from a study of blood T cell repertoires in COVID-19. TCRdb's table, derived via immunoSEQ multiplex PCR, lists solely in-frame clones and lacks some. This sample has 150,000 to 200,000 clones; 82% occur once, and the top ten carry approximately 11%. This CDR3 has 14 amino acids. CDR1 is MGHRA and CDR2 is YSYEKL in the germline V gene. J was trimmed by 5 bases and V by 1 base; bases with no gene match: 2. The material sequenced was PBMCs or T cells enriched from blood (not recorded which). This rearrangement joins TRBV4-1 to TRBJ1-5, with TRBD1 matching over 7 bases. The TCR comes from a man in his forties or fifties who had recovered from COVID-19. DNA of the CDR3: TGCGCCAGCAGCCAAGGGGGGACAGATCAGCCCCAGCATTTT. As protein: CASSQGGTDQPQHF.